Presented here are 16 T cell receptor beta chains from one specimen sequenced in a study of shared clonotypes between healthy human individuals. TCRdb's table, derived via immunoSEQ multiplex PCR, lists solely in-frame clones and lacks some. Among around 2.3 million clones listed, approximately 96% were seen once. The sequenced sample consisted of naive CD4+ T cells sorted from blood. As to subset: CD45RA+ positively selected. The receptors derive from a man aged 18 to 35 in good health.

This chain connects TRBV5-1 to TRBJ1-2; D is unclear. The CDR3 is 13 amino acids. Between the trimmed V and J ends, which lost 1 base and 7 bases, there was a span of 11 bases. Germline values: CDR1 SGHRS, CDR2 YFSETQ. In DNA, the CDR3 is TGCGCCAGCAGCTTGCAACCAGAAAGTGGCTACACCTTC. Protein: CASSLQPESGYTF.

Written as DNA, the CDR3 is TGTGCCAGTAGTACTGAGACAGGGAACGTCTACGAGCAGTACTTC. It yields the protein CASSTETGNVYEQYF. The chain carries TRBV19 and TRBJ2-7; 7 positions agree with TRBD1. CDR1 is LNHDA, CDR2 SQIVND, per germline (reference sequence). CDR3 length equals 15 residues. The V segment lost 4 bases and the J segment 3 bases; nucleotides outside the gene matches: 9.

This clone has only a few counts. The chain's CDR3 is CAISEVLEEQYF. The DNA of the CDR3 is TGTGCCATCAGTGAGGTCCTGGAAGAGCAGTACTTC. This sequence joins TRBV10-3 and TRBJ2-7; the D is unclear. The CDR3 totals 12 residues. Looked up from germline, CDR1 is ENHRY and CDR2 is SYGVKD. V gave up 2 bases and J gave up 7 bases, with 9 bases separating them.

The chain joins TRBV27 to TRBJ2-1; TRBD1 aligns across 7 bases. The CDR3 consists of 15 residues. With V trimmed by 5 bases and J by 8 bases, 12 bases remained unmatched. From germline, CDR1 is MNHEY and CDR2 SMNVEV (reference sequence). As DNA, the CDR3 is TGTGCCAGCAGTCCATGGGACAGCTCTAGGGATGAGCAGTTCTTC. Its translation is CASSPWDSSRDEQFF.

V usage is TRBV7-9 and J usage is TRBJ2-3, with TRBD2 identical over 8 bases. V lost 5 bases and J lost 6; bases outside the gene matches: 16. CDR3 size: 17 residues. CDR1 is SEHNR and CDR2 is FQNEAQ in the germline V gene (reference sequence). The CDR3: CASSPLASGPQRDTQYF. The CDR3 bases are TGTGCCAGCAGCCCACTGGCTAGCGGGCCTCAGAGGGATACGCAGTATTTT.

This chain joins TRBV27 and TRBJ1-4; D might be TRBD1 (6 bases). Looked up from germline, CDR1 is MNHEY and CDR2 is SMNVEV (reference sequence). The V and J ends lost 6 bases and 3 bases respectively, with 11 bases between them. There are 14 residues in the CDR3. As DNA, the CDR3 is TGTGCCAGCAGACAGGGTGTAGCTAATGAAAAACTGTTTTTT. This translates into CASRQGVANEKLFF.

The gene calls are TRBV7-9 and TRBJ1-1; D is perhaps TRBD1 (5 bases). V shed 4 bases and J shed 1 base, with 10 bases lying between them. Germline CDR1 and CDR2: SEHNR and FQNEAQ (reference sequence). The CDR3 has 14 amino acids. The CDR3 DNA reads as TGTGCCAGCAGCTCAAGACAGACGAACACTGAAGCTTTCTTT. Encoded protein: CASSSRQTNTEAFF.

The V call is TRBV30, the J call TRBJ1-6, with D hard to call. V lost 1 base and J lost 6, with 10 bases in between. The V gene's germline CDR1 is GTSNPN and CDR2 SVGIG (reference sequence). CDR3 length equals 14 residues. CDR3 coding DNA: TGTGCCTGGAGTGCTGACGGAGGTAATTCACCCCTCCACTTT. Encoded protein: CAWSADGGNSPLHF.

The chain carries TRBV5-4 and TRBJ2-2; D may be TRBD1 or TRBD2 (5 bases each). V dropped 5 bases and J dropped 2 bases, with 10 bases sitting between them. CDR3 length: 14 amino acids. Germline CDR1 SGHNT, CDR2 YYREEE (reference sequence). The CDR3 DNA is TGTGCCAGCAGGTGGGACCGCAACACCGGGGAGCTGTTTTTT. As protein: CASRWDRNTGELFF.

J is TRBJ2-7 and V is TRBV21-1; the table gives TRBD2 as D, unverified against the DNA. TRBV21-1 is flagged as a pseudogene. CDR3 size: 8 residues. The CDR3 sequence: CATGEQYF. CDR3 in DNA: TGTGCCACCGGCGAGCAGTACTTC.

In this sample, this clone turned up a few times. Relative to the germline gene, one junction end is altered; a read error may explain this. V usage is TRBV29-1 and J usage is TRBJ1-1; no firm D call. CDR1 SQVTM and CDR2 ANQGSEA come from the germline V gene. This CDR3 comprises 11 residues. CDR3 in DNA: TGCAGCGCTAGGCAGAACAATGAAGCTTTCTTT. Its translation is CSARQNNEAFF.

The CDR3 coding sequence is TGTGCCAGCAGCTTAGATGCCTCTGGAAACACCATATATTTT. Protein: CASSLDASGNTIYF. J is TRBJ1-3 and V is TRBV7-9; D gene unclear. The CDR3 is 14 amino acids. Germline V lookup: CDR1 SEHNR, CDR2 FQNEAQ (reference sequence). Trimming removed 1 base at V and 0 bases at J, with 4 bases between.

This clone was observed a few times. Other DNA sequences in the same sample also yield this CDR3. The chain combines TRBV5-1 with TRBJ1-1; no reliable D call. V was trimmed by 0 bases and J by 1 base, leaving 4 bases between them. The CDR3 length is 13 residues. The germline V gene has CDR1 SGHRS and CDR2 YFSETQ. This chain's CDR3 is CASSLAGNTEAFF. The CDR3 region has the DNA TGCGCCAGCAGCTTGGCAGGGAACACTGAAGCTTTCTTT.

A single count supports this clone. The chain combines TRBV2 with TRBJ1-4, with 10 bases lining up with TRBD1. The V gene's germline CDR1 is SNHLY and CDR2 FYNNEI. Trimming at V came to 6 bases and at J to 3 bases, leaving 7 bases not matched to a gene. This CDR3 has 16 amino acids. CDR3 amino acids: CASRPGQGLANEKLFF. CDR3 in DNA: TGTGCCAGCAGGCCGGGACAGGGGTTGGCTAATGAAAAACTGTTTTTT.

This chain links TRBV9 with TRBJ1-6; 9 nucleotides agree with TRBD1. The V gene's germline CDR1 is SGDLS and CDR2 YYNGEE. The CDR3 length is 15 residues. Trimming at V came to 2 bases and at J to 9 bases, leaving 6 bases not matched to a gene. For the CDR3, the DNA is TGTGCCAGCAGCGTTGGACAGGGGCTGGGTTCACCCCTCCACTTT. It specifies CASSVGQGLGSPLHF.

The chain uses TRBV7-2 and TRBJ2-5; possible D gene TRBD2, 5 bases. The CDR3 is 14 residues long. Trimming pared 1 base from V and 4 bases from J, leaving 10 bases between. Germline-derived CDR1 and CDR2 are SGHTA and FQGNSA. For the CDR3, the DNA is TGTGCCAGCAGCTTAGGGCTAGCCCCAGAGACCCAGTACTTC. Translating gives CASSLGLAPETQYF.